The entry below gives a single T cell receptor (beta chain) sequence along with its context. What it recognizes is unknown. The sample originates from a study of cytomegalovirus exposure and HLA in healthy donors. Study-wide findings and caveats: The finding came from a later analysis; first-cohort TCR clusters tended to co-occur in the 130 or so validation repertoires.

Germline CDR1 reads MNHEY; CDR2 reads SVGAGI. This CDR3 comprises 14 residues. V was shortened by 6 bases and J by 0 bases, with 11 bases between the two germline ends. Measured with immunoSEQ multiplex PCR; TCRdb has only the in-frame clones, and not every one. The sample lists roughly 130,000 clones; roughly 86% were seen once. The chain has TRBV6-5 and TRBJ2-5; D gene uncertain. The TCR was taken from a man aged 25-45 years in good health and CMV-seronegative. Sequenced: PBMCs. In nucleotides, the CDR3 is TGTGCCAGCAGCCGCTACGACAACCAAGAGACCCAGTACTTC. It encodes CASSRYDNQETQYF.